The 11 T cell receptor beta chains below were found in one sample sequenced in a study of CXCR3-negative and CXCR3-positive naive CD8 T cells. Study findings and constraints: In CXCR3-positive naive cells, the TRB CDR3s were more hydrophobic than in CXCR3-negative naive cells.

Their recognized antigens are unknown. The method, 5' RACE with UMI labels, was used to prepare the TRB cDNA libraries. For each CDR3 protein, TCRdb gives one entry from its re-call of the 5' RACE reads, without DNA. The sample table includes about 150,000 distinct CDR3 sequences. Sequencing used naive CXCR3+ CD8+ T cells from blood. The subset was: CD45RO-CCR7+CD27+CD95- naive CD8+ T cells expressing CXCR3 (TNR3+). These receptors came from a human donor in good health. Some clones in this sample may be carry-over from other donors' samples.

The CDR3 protein is CASSLFRDLTHEQYF. The V gene is TRBV7-9, the J gene TRBJ2-7; TCRdb gives TRBD1 as the D gene, but with no DNA this cannot be confirmed. The CDR3 consists of 15 residues. Looked up from germline, CDR1 is SEHNR and CDR2 is FQNEAQ (reference sequence).

CDR3 loop: CSPRALGGTEAFF. The chain combines TRBV20-1 with TRBJ1-1; without DNA, the TCRdb call of TRBD1 cannot be checked. CDR1 DFQATT and CDR2 SNEGSKA come from the germline V gene (reference sequence). CDR3 length equals 13 residues.

The V and J genes are TRBV28 and TRBJ2-1; TCRdb designates TRBD1, a call that cannot be tested without DNA. The length of the CDR3 is 15 residues. Germline V CDR1 and CDR2: MDHEN, SYDVKM. The CDR3: CASSRPFRRYNEQFF.

The chain joins TRBV11-2 to TRBJ2-7; TCRdb gives TRBD1 as the D gene, but with no DNA this cannot be confirmed. The CDR3 sequence is 14 residues long. Germline lookup yields CDR1 SGHAT and CDR2 FQNNGV. The CDR3 here is CASSYGQGCYEQYF.

The chain carries TRBV29-1 and TRBJ1-1; the TRBD1 assignment by TCRdb is unverifiable without DNA. The CDR3 sequence is 13 residues long. Per the germline V gene, CDR1 is SQVTM and CDR2 is ANQGSEA. The CDR3 spells CSVLGTGRTEAFF. The full variable domain, completed using reference TRBV29-1 and TRBJ1-1, is SAVISQKPSRDICQRGTSLTIQCQVDSQVTMMFWYRQQPGQSLTLIATANQGSEATYESGFVIDKFPISRPNLTFSTLTVSNMSPEDSSIYLCSVLGTGRTEAFFGQGTRLTVV.

This sequence joins TRBV7-9 and TRBJ2-2. The CDR3 is made up of 15 amino acids. From germline, CDR1 is SEHNR and CDR2 FQNEAQ (reference sequence). The CDR3 region is CASSLGRRNTGELFF.

The chain uses TRBV5-1 and TRBJ1-2. From germline, CDR1 is SGHRS and CDR2 YFSETQ. The CDR3 sequence is 14 residues long. CDR3 amino acids: CASSLGGTVYGYTF.

The rearrangement links TRBV13 to TRBJ2-5; as DNA is missing, the TRBD1 call by TCRdb cannot be tested. Germline V gene data show CDR1 as PRHDT and CDR2 as FYEKMQ (reference sequence). This CDR3 is 16 amino acids long. CDR3 protein: CASSLGEDRIQETQYF.

The chain uses TRBV29-1 and TRBJ2-5; no DNA is available, so the TRBD2 call from TCRdb remains unchecked. Germline lookup yields CDR1 SQVTM and CDR2 ANQGSEA. This CDR3 is built from 14 residues. The CDR3 loop reads CSYDYGEGGETQYF.

The chain recombines TRBV7-8 with TRBJ1-1; without DNA, the TCRdb call of TRBD1 cannot be checked. This CDR3 is built from 16 residues. Germline CDR1 reads SGHVS; CDR2 reads FQNEAQ. CDR3: CASSLDPRGWNTEAFF.

The chain joins TRBV29-1 to TRBJ2-1; as DNA is missing, the TRBD1 call by TCRdb cannot be tested. The V gene's germline CDR1 is SQVTM and CDR2 ANQGSEA. The CDR3 has 12 amino acids. CDR3 amino acids: CSVGDPYNEQFF.